The next 16 T cell receptor beta chains were all read from a single sample in a study of regulatory T cells in long-lasting Graves disease. Construction of TCR beta libraries relied on iRepertoire HTBI primers and on Arm-PCR targeting CDR3 regions. TCRdb processed the multiplex PCR reads anew with MiXCR; each CDR3 protein has one entry. The sample carries 580,000 or so distinct CDR3 sequences, 16% recorded once. Time point described: newly diagnosed GD, antithyroid drugs for less than 3 months. The TCR library used RNA extracted from PBMCs. Separately, the same data were catalogued under a study of T cells in Graves' hyperthyroidism and ophthalmopathy.

The source was peripheral blood mononuclear cells (PBMCs), collected at new diagnosis, from a patient treated with antithyroid drugs. The receptors come from a man aged 18 to 29 with Graves disease.

The gene calls are TRBV9 and TRBJ2-3; TRBD2 matches at 11 bases. Germline V lookup: CDR1 SGDLS, CDR2 YYNGEE. The V gene end was trimmed by 2 bases and the J gene end by 2 bases; junction bases not matched to a gene: 7. This CDR3 is 17 amino acids long. CDR3 loop: CASSVSTSGRATDTQYF. Here the CDR3 DNA reads TGTGCCAGCAGCGTTTCAACTAGCGGGAGAGCCACAGATACGCAGTATTTT.

The chain employs TRBV29-1 and TRBJ2-1, with 7 positions matching TRBD2. CDR1 and CDR2 from the germline V gene are SQVTM and ANQGSEA. The CDR3 spans 15 residues. CDR3 in amino acids: CSGRLAGSSYNEQFF. The CDR3 region has the DNA TGCAGTGGCCGACTAGCCGGAAGCTCCTACAATGAGCAGTTCTTC.

This clonotype was found many times. The J gene is TRBJ2-7, the V gene TRBV11-2; no definite D call. Germline V lookup: CDR1 SGHAT, CDR2 FQNNGV. Trimming cost V 1 base and J 3 bases, with 13 bases left between them. The CDR3 is 15 amino acids. Written as DNA, the CDR3 is TGTGCCAGCAGCTTAGTTGACAAGTGGATCTACGAGCAGTACTTC. Translation: CASSLVDKWIYEQYF. The full variable domain, with the rest looked up from reference TRBV11-2 and TRBJ2-7, is EAGVAQSPRYKIIEKRQSVAFWCNPISGHATLYWYQQILGQGPKLLIQFQNNGVVDDSQLPKDRFSAERLKGVDSTLKIQPAKLEDSAVYLCASSLVDKWIYEQYFGPGTRLTVT.

The sample holds many counts of this clonotype. The chain employs TRBV20-1 and TRBJ2-1; possibly TRBD1 or TRBD2 for D (5 bases each). Germline CDR1 and CDR2: DFQATT and SNEGSKA (reference sequence). The V gene lost 3 bases and the J gene lost 9 bases, with 18 bases spanning the gap. The CDR3 has 14 residues. The CDR3 is CSARGRLGGSEQFF. The CDR3 coding sequence is TGCAGTGCTAGGGGACGCCTTGGGGGAAGTGAGCAGTTCTTC.

Ten or more counts support this clonotype. Written as DNA, the CDR3 is TGCAGTGCTCCCATAGGGGTCCGGGGGACTGAAGCTTTCTTT. It is translated as CSAPIGVRGTEAFF. This sequence joins TRBV20-1 and TRBJ1-1; TRBD1 might be the D (5 bases). This CDR3 is 14 amino acids long. Looked up from germline, CDR1 is DFQATT and CDR2 is SNEGSKA (reference sequence). V was clipped by 5 bases and J by 5 bases, with 18 bases between them.

The J gene is TRBJ2-5, the V gene TRBV9, with TRBD1 matching 8 bases. The CDR3 is 16 amino acids. J lost 4 bases, V lost 3 bases, and 11 bases had no gene match. CDR1 and CDR2 from the germline V gene are SGDLS and YYNGEE. CDR3 loop: CASSDVQGVVGETQYF. Written as DNA, the CDR3 is TGTGCCAGCAGCGATGTACAGGGGGTGGTCGGAGAGACCCAGTACTTC.

On this clonotype: A much larger clone lies a single base off, so this may be a read error. The chain employs TRBV18 and TRBJ1-2; 9 positions match TRBD1. Germline trimming cut 8 bases from V and 6 bases from J; bases unmatched to any gene: 10. The CDR3 totals 14 residues. Germline assignment: CDR1 KGHSH and CDR2 LQKENI. CDR3 loop: CASAFRTGDNGYTF. The CDR3 nucleotides read TGTGCCAGCGCATTCAGGACAGGGGATAATGGCTACACCTTC.

The V gene is TRBV9, the J gene TRBJ2-1; D not certain. Germline V gene sequence: CDR1 SGDLS, CDR2 YYNGEE. The V end lost 0 bases, the J end lost 9 bases, and 13 bases lay between the germline ends. This CDR3 region has 14 residues. The CDR3 region is CASSVVPESVEQFF. CDR3 DNA sequence: TGTGCCAGCAGCGTAGTCCCGGAATCGGTTGAGCAGTTCTTC.

This clonotype was seen at least ten times. V and J are TRBV2 and TRBJ2-2; D perhaps matches TRBD2 (6 bases). This CDR3 region has 13 residues. Germline V gene sequence: CDR1 SNHLY, CDR2 FYNNEI. Trimming took 8 bases from V and 3 from J, leaving 10 bases between them. CDR3 in amino acids: CASSWEDTGELFF. Written as DNA, the CDR3 is TGTGCCAGCTCGTGGGAGGACACCGGGGAGCTGTTTTTT.

This clonotype was recorded a few times. V gene TRBV20-1 combines with J gene TRBJ1-5; no definite D call. The CDR3 has 16 residues. The germline V gene has CDR1 DFQATT and CDR2 SNEGSKA (reference sequence). The V end was cut by 1 base, the J end by 1 base, with 14 bases between. This chain's CDR3 is CSARGYNSRSNQPQHF. The DNA of the CDR3 is TGCAGTGCTAGAGGGTATAACTCCCGGAGCAATCAGCCCCAGCATTTT.

This clonotype has at least ten counts. The J gene is TRBJ2-7, the V gene TRBV5-1, with 10 bases matching TRBD2. The CDR3 runs to 15 residues. Germline V CDR1 and CDR2: SGHRS, YFSETQ. The trim removed 0 bases at V and 5 bases at J, leaving 5 bases unmatched. The CDR3 protein is CASSLGPSGSHEQYF. Here the CDR3 DNA reads TGCGCCAGCAGCTTGGGGCCTAGCGGGAGCCACGAGCAGTACTTC.

This clonotype was counted ten times or more. V and J are TRBV5-1 and TRBJ2-1; possibly TRBD1 for D (5 bases). The CDR3 runs to 14 residues. The germline gives CDR1 SGHRS, CDR2 YFSETQ. V was trimmed by 0 bases and J by 4 bases, leaving 8 bases between them. The CDR3 region is CASSLGQQYNEQFF. CDR3 DNA sequence: TGCGCCAGCAGCTTGGGACAGCAGTACAATGAGCAGTTCTTC.

This clonotype was detected ten times or more. One end of the junction is discordant with germline, which a read error may explain. The chain joins TRBV7-2 to TRBJ2-5; 8 nucleotides line up with TRBD2. Germline CDR1 and CDR2: SGHTA and FQGNSA. The CDR3 is 15 amino acids. The CDR3 is CASSPGIAGQETQYF. The CDR3 region has the DNA TGCGCCAGCAGCCCCGGGATAGCGGGACAAGAGACCCAGTACTTC.

This clonotype was observed many times. This sequence joins TRBV20-1 and TRBJ2-5; 7 bases align to TRBD2. The CDR3 has 13 residues. The V segment lost 8 bases and the J segment 5 bases; nucleotides outside the gene matches: 11. Germline V gene data show CDR1 as DFQATT and CDR2 as SNEGSKA (reference sequence). CDR3 in amino acids: CSQPRAGVETQYF. The CDR3 DNA is TGCAGTCAACCGAGGGCGGGAGTCGAGACCCAGTACTTC.

Ten or more counts support this clonotype. The CDR3: CASTPHSGNTIYF. CDR3 in DNA: TGTGCCAGCACCCCTCACTCTGGAAACACCATATATTTT. The V gene is TRBV12-3 or TRBV12-4, the J gene TRBJ1-3; D is ambiguous. CDR3 length: 13 residues. Trimming stripped 7 bases from V and 0 bases from J, with 7 bases between.

This clonotype was counted at least ten times. The CDR3: CASSPDSQIEAFF. CDR3 in DNA: TGTGCCAGCAGTCCGGACAGTCAAATTGAAGCTTTCTTT. V is TRBV27 and J is TRBJ1-1; D might be TRBD1 (6 bases). The CDR3 is 13 amino acids. In germline, CDR1 is MNHEY, CDR2 SMNVEV (reference sequence). The ends were cut back, 5 bases at V and 7 bases at J, with 14 bases in the middle.